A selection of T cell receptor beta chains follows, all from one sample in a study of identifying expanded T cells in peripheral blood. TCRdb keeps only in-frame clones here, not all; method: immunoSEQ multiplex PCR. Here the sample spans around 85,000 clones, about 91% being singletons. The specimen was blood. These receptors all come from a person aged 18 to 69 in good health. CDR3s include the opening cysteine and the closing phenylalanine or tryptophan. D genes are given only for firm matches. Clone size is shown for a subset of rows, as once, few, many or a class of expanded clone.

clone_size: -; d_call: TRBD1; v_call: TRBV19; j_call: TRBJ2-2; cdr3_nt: TGTGCCAGTAGTATTCTTGGGACAGGGTTCATCGGGGAGCTGTTTTTT; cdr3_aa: CASSILGTGFIGELFF
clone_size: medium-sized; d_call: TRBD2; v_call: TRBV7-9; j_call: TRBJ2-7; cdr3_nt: TGTGCCAGCAGCCCCGCGACTAGCTGGGTATCGGAGCAGTACTTC; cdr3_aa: CASSPATSWVSEQYF
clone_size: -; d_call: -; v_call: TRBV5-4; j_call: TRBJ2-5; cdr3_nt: TGTGCCAGCAGCTACAAGGGCGGGACCCCCCAAGAGACCCAGTACTTC; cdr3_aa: CASSYKGGTPQETQYF
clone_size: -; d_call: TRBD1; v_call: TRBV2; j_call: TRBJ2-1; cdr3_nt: TGTGCCAGCAGTGAGACAGGGAATTACAATGAGCAGTTCTTC; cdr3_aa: CASSETGNYNEQFF
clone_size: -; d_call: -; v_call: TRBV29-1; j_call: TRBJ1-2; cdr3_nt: TGCAGCGTTGAAGATATAGGGCCGAACTATGGCTACACCTTC; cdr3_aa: CSVEDIGPNYGYTF
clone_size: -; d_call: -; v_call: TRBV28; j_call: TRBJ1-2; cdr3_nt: TGTGCCAGCAGTTTAATAGGCAACTATGGCTACACCTTC; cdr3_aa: CASSLIGNYGYTF
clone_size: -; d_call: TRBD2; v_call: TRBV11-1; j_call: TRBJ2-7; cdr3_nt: TGTGCCAGCAGCGTGACTCGTGATAGCGGGAGCCCCGAGCAGTACTTC; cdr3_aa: CASSVTRDSGSPEQYF
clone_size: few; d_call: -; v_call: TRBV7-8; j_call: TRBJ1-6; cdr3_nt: TGTGCCAGCAGCGCCCCAGGTTTTAGGTCACCCCTCCACTTT; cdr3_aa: CASSAPGFRSPLHF
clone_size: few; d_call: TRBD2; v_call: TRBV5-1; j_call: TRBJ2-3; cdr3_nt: TGCGCCAGCAGCGCTGGTCATATGGCGGGGGGGCCAGATACGCAGTATTTT; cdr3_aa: CASSAGHMAGGPDTQYF
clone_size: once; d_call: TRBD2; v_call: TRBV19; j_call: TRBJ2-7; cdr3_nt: TGTGCCAGTAGACCGACTAGCGGGAGGCCGACCTACGAGCAGTACTTC; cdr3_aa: CASRPTSGRPTYEQYF
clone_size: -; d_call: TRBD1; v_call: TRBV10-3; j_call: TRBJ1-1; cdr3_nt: TGTGCCATCAGTAAATTGGAGGGGACAGGGCCGAACACTGAAGCTTTCTTT; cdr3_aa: CAISKLEGTGPNTEAFF
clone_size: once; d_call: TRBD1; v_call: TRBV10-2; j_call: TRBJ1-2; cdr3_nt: TGCGCCAGCTCGGGACAGCCTAACTATGGCTACACCTTC; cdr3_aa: CASSGQPNYGYTF